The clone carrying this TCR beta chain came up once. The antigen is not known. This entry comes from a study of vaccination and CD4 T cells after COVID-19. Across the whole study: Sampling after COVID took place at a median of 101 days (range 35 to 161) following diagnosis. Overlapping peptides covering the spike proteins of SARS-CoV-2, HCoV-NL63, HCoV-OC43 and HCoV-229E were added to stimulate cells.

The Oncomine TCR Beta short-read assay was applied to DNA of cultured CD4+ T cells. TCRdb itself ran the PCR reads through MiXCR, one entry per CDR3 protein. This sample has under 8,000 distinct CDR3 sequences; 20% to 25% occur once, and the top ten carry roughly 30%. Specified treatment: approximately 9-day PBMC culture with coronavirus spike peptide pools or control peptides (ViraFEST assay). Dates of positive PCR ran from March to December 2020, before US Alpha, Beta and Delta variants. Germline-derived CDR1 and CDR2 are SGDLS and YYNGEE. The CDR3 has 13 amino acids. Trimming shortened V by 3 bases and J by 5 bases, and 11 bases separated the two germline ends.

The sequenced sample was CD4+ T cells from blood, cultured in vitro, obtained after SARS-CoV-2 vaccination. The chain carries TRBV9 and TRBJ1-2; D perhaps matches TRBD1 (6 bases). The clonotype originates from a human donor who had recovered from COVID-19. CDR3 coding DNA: TGTGCCAGCAGCGAAGGAGGGGGGTATGGCTACACCTTC. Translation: CASSEGGGYGYTF.